This entry is about one T cell receptor beta chain. Its antigen is not identified. This sample is drawn from a study of cytomegalovirus exposure and HLA in healthy donors. Study-wide results and caveats: Information on immune exposure was restricted to one variable (CMV serostatus).

Vbeta (60) and Jbeta (13) primers were used in the PCR. Produced via immunoSEQ multiplex PCR; TCRdb's table is partial and in-frame only. The sample has about 140,000 clones, about 80% seen once. This CDR3 spans 14 amino acids. Trimming took 5 bases from V and 6 from J, leaving 16 bases between them. The V gene's germline CDR1 is LNHDA and CDR2 SQIVND (reference sequence). Donors consisted of healthy bone marrow donors. The rearrangement uses TRBV19 and TRBJ2-5, with D tentatively TRBD1 (8 bases). Sequenced: PBMCs. The sequence came from a woman aged 18 to 35 in good health and CMV-seropositive. The CDR3 loop is CASSPDRGGKTQYF. CDR3 bases: TGTGCCAGTAGTCCAGACAGGGGAGGGAAGACCCAGTACTTC. The whole variable domain, filled in from reference TRBV19 and TRBJ2-5, reads DGGITQSPKYLFRKEGQNVTLSCEQNLNHDAMYWYRQDPGQGLRLIYYSQIVNDFQKGDIAEGYSVSREKKESFPLTVTSAQKNPTAFYLCASSPDRGGKTQYFGPGTRLLVL.